The present entry profiles one T cell receptor (beta chain) with its context. This specimen belongs to a study of blood T cell repertoires in COVID-19. Study at large: The United States, Italy and Spain were the sources of the acute and convalescent COVID-19 samples. PBMCs, B-cell-depleted T cells, or T cells provided the cDNA or gDNA that made up the material.

How the authors handled the data: Amplification with reference gene primers provided the estimates of nucleated cell counts. Assay used: immunoSEQ multiplex PCR; TCRdb lists only in-frame clones, some missing. The V and J calls and clone size come from that table; D and trimming were worked out from the DNA. The profile shows some 76,000 clones, around 86% of them singletons. With 4 bases clipped from V and 5 bases from J, the junction kept 8 bases outside the gene matches. The CDR3 has 15 amino acids. Looked up from germline, CDR1 is MGHRA and CDR2 is YSYEKL. The rearrangement links TRBV4-1 to TRBJ2-5, with TRBD1 identical over 9 bases. The TCR sequence derives from a woman aged 18 to 35 with acute or convalescent COVID-19. Specimen: peripheral blood. In DNA form, the CDR3 reads TGCGCCAGCAGCCTTACGACGACAGGGGGGGAGACCCAGTACTTC. The encoded protein is CASSLTTTGGETQYF.